What follows are 14 T cell receptor beta chains derived from one specimen sequenced in a study of T cell responses to AZD1222 COVID-19 vaccine. Profiling relied on immunoSEQ multiplex PCR, and the TCRdb table lists in-frame clones only, not all of them. The repertoire includes over 50,000 clones, 80% of them detected once, and roughly 5.2% sits in the top ten. Source: peripheral blood, taken 28 days after the second AZD1222 dose. The source is an adult who received the AZD1222 COVID-19 vaccine.

The chain has TRBV4-1 and TRBJ1-2; a weak D match, TRBD1 (5 bases). V shed 2 bases and J shed 7 bases, with 23 bases lying between them. Germline lookup yields CDR1 MGHRA and CDR2 YSYEKL. The CDR3 loop spans 17 amino acids. The CDR3 loop reads CASSQLTVSPLLGGYTF. The CDR3, as DNA: TGCGCCAGCAGCCAACTGACAGTGTCCCCACTATTGGGTGGCTACACCTTC.

The chain combines TRBV11-2 with TRBJ2-3; D unclear. The length of the CDR3 is 14 residues. With 5 bases removed from V and 3 bases from J, the gap between germline ends came to 12 bases. The germline V gene has CDR1 SGHAT and CDR2 FQNNGV. This chain's CDR3 is CASSRDAVTDTQYF. CDR3 DNA sequence: TGTGCCAGCAGCCGTGATGCTGTTACAGATACGCAGTATTTT.

The chain employs TRBV30 and TRBJ2-5, with D unclear. V lost 4 bases and J 1 base, leaving 10 bases between the germline ends. CDR1 is GTSNPN, CDR2 SVGIG, per germline (reference sequence). The CDR3 runs 13 residues. The CDR3 DNA reads TGTGCCTGGACCAGGACCAGCCAAGAGACCCAGTACTTC. Translated: CAWTRTSQETQYF.

The chain has TRBV19 and TRBJ2-2; D is unclear. The V and J ends lost 5 bases and 8 bases respectively, with 18 bases between them. CDR1 and CDR2 (germline): LNHDA, SQIVND (reference sequence). The CDR3 covers 15 residues. CDR3 in amino acids: CASSPRATLPGELFF. In DNA, the CDR3 is TGTGCCAGTAGTCCCCGGGCGACGTTACCGGGGGAGCTGTTTTTT.

The chain carries TRBV10-3 and TRBJ2-6; perhaps TRBD1 as D (6 bases). The CDR3 length is 18 residues. The germline V gene encodes CDR1 ENHRY and CDR2 SYGVKD. V was trimmed by 5 bases and J by 0 bases, leaving 17 bases between them. CDR3: CAISSVQGRGSGANVLTF. The DNA of the CDR3 is TGTGCCATCAGTTCAGTCCAGGGGAGAGGCTCTGGGGCCAACGTCCTGACTTTC.

The genes are TRBV6-5 and TRBJ1-4; D is perhaps TRBD1 (5 bases). Trimming removed 8 bases from V and 8 bases from J, with 12 bases in between. Germline V gene lookup returns CDR1 MNHEY and CDR2 SVGAGI. The CDR3 is 12 residues long. CDR3 in amino acids: CASGAWGEKLFF. CDR3 coding DNA: TGTGCCAGCGGAGCCTGGGGGGAAAAACTGTTTTTT.

The chain is built from TRBV6-4 and TRBJ1-1; 9 bases are shared with TRBD1. This CDR3 is 15 amino acids long. In germline, CDR1 is MRHNA, CDR2 SNTAGT. V lost 0 bases, J lost 5 bases, and 4 bases stayed unmatched. The CDR3: CASSDSTGGGTEAFF. The CDR3 DNA is TGTGCCAGCAGTGACTCGACAGGGGGAGGTACTGAAGCTTTCTTT.

The chain employs TRBV29-1 and TRBJ1-1; D is uncertain. The germline CDR1 and CDR2 sequences are SQVTM and ANQGSEA. V lost 7 bases and J lost 1, with 10 bases in between. CDR3 length: 12 amino acids. The CDR3 here is CSASRTNTEAFF. As DNA, the CDR3 is TGCAGCGCCTCGCGTACGAACACTGAAGCTTTCTTT.

V usage is TRBV4-1 and J usage is TRBJ1-2; maybe TRBD1 (6 bases). Germline CDR1 and CDR2: MGHRA and YSYEKL. Trimming pared 3 bases from V and 8 bases from J, leaving 16 bases between. The CDR3 runs to 14 residues. The CDR3, as DNA: TGCGCCAGCAGCCATGCTGGGGGCGCAGCGGGCTACACCTTC. As protein: CASSHAGGAAGYTF.

V is TRBV24-1 and J is TRBJ2-1; 7 nucleotides agree with TRBD2. The CDR3 covers 15 residues. Germline lookup yields CDR1 KGHDR and CDR2 SFDVKD. V trimming: 3 bases; J trimming: 5 bases; junction bases outside the gene matches: 6. CDR3 sequence: CATSDTLGRDNEQFF. CDR3 in DNA: TGTGCCACCAGTGATACCTTAGGGAGGGACAATGAGCAGTTCTTC.

The rearrangement links TRBV11-2 to TRBJ1-6; TRBD1 might be the D (5 bases). Trimming shortened V by 2 bases and J by 9 bases, and 14 bases separated the two germline ends. CDR3 length: 15 residues. The germline V gene encodes CDR1 SGHAT and CDR2 FQNNGV. For the CDR3, the DNA is TGTGCCAGCAGCTTAACGGGACGCGGGAGTTCACCCCTCCACTTT. Translation: CASSLTGRGSSPLHF.

The J gene is TRBJ1-5, the V gene TRBV28; D not certain. CDR1 MDHEN and CDR2 SYDVKM come from the germline V gene. The CDR3 spans 14 residues. Trimming pared 5 bases from V and 0 bases from J, leaving 8 bases between. CDR3 in amino acids: CASSRAGSNQPQHF. In nucleotides, the CDR3 is TGTGCCAGCAGTCGGGCTGGTAGCAATCAGCCCCAGCATTTT.

This chain's CDR3 is CASSQSIGRGKGGYTF. The DNA for the CDR3 is TGCGCCAGCAGTCAATCGATCGGCAGGGGGAAGGGTGGCTACACCTTC. V gene TRBV23-1 combines with J gene TRBJ1-2; TRBD1 aligns across 7 bases. TRBV23-1 is noted as an ORF with a role that remains uncertain. V shed 0 bases and J 7 bases; nucleotides not matched to a gene: 11. This CDR3 is 16 amino acids long.

CDR3 coding DNA: TGTGCCAGCAGCCTAGGGGAGTACAATGAGCAGTTCTTC. Residues: CASSLGEYNEQFF. This chain uses TRBV7-9 with TRBJ2-1; D assignment may be TRBD1 or TRBD2 (5 bases each). The germline gives CDR1 SEHNR, CDR2 FQNEAQ (reference sequence). Trimming left V 5 bases short and J 4 bases short, with 9 bases between. This CDR3 region has 13 residues.